Listed below are T cell receptor beta chains from one sample, sequenced in a study of response to subunit inactivated influenza vaccine. One entry per CDR3 protein results from TCRdb running MiXCR on the RT-PCR reads. The sample includes about 500,000 distinct CDR3 sequences, 13% of them seen just once. This material consisted of PBMCs from blood, taken about 6 weeks after vaccination. These receptors originate from a man over 45 who received an inactivated influenza vaccine. CDR3s include the opening cysteine and the closing phenylalanine or tryptophan.

J gene	V gene	CDR3 protein
TRBJ2-4	TRBV21-1	CASSKVPFSQRDTLDPKNIQYF
TRBJ1-2	TRBV5-1	CASSLELKVLGNGYTF
TRBJ1-1	TRBV20-1	CSLSGGISSTEAFF
TRBJ1-5	TRBV20-1	CSARDSRGQVNQPQHF
TRBJ1-5	TRBV20-1	CSASSLGQPQHF
TRBJ2-1	TRBV5-1	CASSKGRAVYEQFF
TRBJ2-7	TRBV7-8	CASSFPDSIYEQYF
TRBJ2-5	TRBV10-3	CAITDLWGSETQYF
TRBJ2-5	TRBV7-8	CASSSREGSGETQYF
TRBJ2-1	TRBV27	CASSLGWDIHNEQFF
TRBJ2-7	TRBV12-3/TRBV12-4	CALCLRDRGRGLPYEQYF
TRBJ1-1	TRBV18	CASSPPVRVTEAFF
TRBJ2-5	TRBV5-1	CASRHVGRETQYF
TRBJ1-5	TRBV4-3	CASSQDSRNQPQHF
TRBJ2-7	TRBV13	CASSLGDRGTEQYF
TRBJ1-6	TRBV2	CASILTSSYNSPLHF
TRBJ2-3	TRBV6-1	CASSVTRGRPTDTQYF
TRBJ1-1	TRBV7-2	CASSLGVGTEAFF
TRBJ2-4	TRBV29-1	CSVRGLSKNIQYF
TRBJ2-7	TRBV3-1	CASSQDLGSGFEQYF
TRBJ2-1	TRBV7-2	CASSLVGGGSGNEQFF
TRBJ1-2	TRBV28	CASSLYRRDNIKGYTF
TRBJ2-5	TRBV5-6	CASSLARGWGQETQYF
TRBJ2-7	TRBV3-1	CASSQGTSSYYEQYF
TRBJ1-1	TRBV15	CATSSMNTEAFF
TRBJ2-7	TRBV12-3/TRBV12-4	CASSPLRGAIEQYF
TRBJ1-1	TRBV3-1	CASSQEYRNTEAFF
TRBJ2-3	TRBV7-3	CASSLNGYAGVSTDTQYF
TRBJ2-5	TRBV29-1	CSAIGGAGETQYF
TRBJ2-7	TRBV12-3/TRBV12-4	CASSLGTVAHEQYF
TRBJ2-4	TRBV4-3	CASSQEWQGGAGAQNIQYF
TRBJ2-1	TRBV4-3	CASSQEYGTSGPYNEQFF
TRBJ1-1	TRBV20-1	CSARVYLNTEAFF
TRBJ2-5	TRBV7-6	CASSLGDRVETQYF
TRBJ2-5	TRBV5-1	CASRLNSGETQYF
TRBJ1-1	TRBV5-1	CASSFQGGAEAFF
TRBJ2-5	TRBV7-9	CATSGRGQKTQYF
TRBJ2-7	TRBV12-3/TRBV12-4	CASNKDRAPYEQYF
TRBJ2-1	TRBV27	CASSLRSSNNEQFF
TRBJ2-5	TRBV5-6	CASSLSGIQETQYF
TRBJ2-3	TRBV15	CATSRVQGRDTQSF
TRBJ2-1	TRBV20-1	CSAAGTRSYNEQFF
TRBJ2-2	TRBV11-1	CASSLTELAGAATGELFF
TRBJ2-5	TRBV10-3	CAIRTSGGGETQYF
TRBJ2-1	TRBV6-5	CASSYSRGGNNEQFF
TRBJ2-1	TRBV20-1	CSARRLAGDEQFF
TRBJ2-7	TRBV6-6	CASRNRDREQYF
TRBJ2-7	TRBV27	CASSLPRLAGLSYEQYF